The 2 T cell receptor beta chains listed next were all sequenced from one sample in a study of monozygotic twins with inflammatory bowel disease. TCRdb processed the 5' RACE reads again and assigns one entry to each CDR3 protein, with no DNA. Its table lists about 200,000 distinct CDR3 sequences. Sequenced sample: blood. The receptors originated from a human donor with ulcerative colitis or Crohn's disease, or a healthy co-twin of an affected twin (not recorded which).

The chain employs TRBV7-2 and TRBJ2-3. There are 13 residues in the CDR3. The germline CDR1 and CDR2 sequences are SGHTA and FQGNSA. This chain's CDR3 is CASSLAARDTQYF.

The chain is built from TRBV21-1 and TRBJ1-1; absent DNA, TCRdb's TRBD1 call cannot be checked. TRBV21-1 is reported as a pseudogene. The CDR3 has 17 residues. CDR3 loop: CASTYPKAVRVDTEAFF.